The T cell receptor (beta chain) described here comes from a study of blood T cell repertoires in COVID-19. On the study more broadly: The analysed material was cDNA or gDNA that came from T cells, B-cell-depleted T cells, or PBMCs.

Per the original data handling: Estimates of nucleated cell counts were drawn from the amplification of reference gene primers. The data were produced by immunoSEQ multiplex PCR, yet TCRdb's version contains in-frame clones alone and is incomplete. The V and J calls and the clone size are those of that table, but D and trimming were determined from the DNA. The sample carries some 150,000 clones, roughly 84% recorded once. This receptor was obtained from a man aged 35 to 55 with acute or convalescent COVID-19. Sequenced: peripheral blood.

CDR3 DNA: TGTGCCAGCAGCCTACAGAGCGGGGGGACGGGAGATACGCAGTATTTT. It specifies CASSLQSGGTGDTQYF. The chain carries TRBV4-2 and TRBJ2-3; 9 bases agree with TRBD2. The CDR3 has 16 amino acids. The V segment lost 4 bases and the J segment 5 bases; nucleotides outside the gene matches: 10. Germline CDR1 LGHNA, CDR2 YNFKEQ.